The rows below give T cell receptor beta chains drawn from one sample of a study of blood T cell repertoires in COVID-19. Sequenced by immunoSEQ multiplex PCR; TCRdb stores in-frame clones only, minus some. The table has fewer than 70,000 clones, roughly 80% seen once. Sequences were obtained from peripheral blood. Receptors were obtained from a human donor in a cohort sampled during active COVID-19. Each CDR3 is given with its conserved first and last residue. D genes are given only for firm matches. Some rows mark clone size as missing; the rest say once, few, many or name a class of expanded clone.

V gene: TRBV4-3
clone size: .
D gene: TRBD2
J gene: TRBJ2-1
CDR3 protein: CASSLAGWSYNEQFF
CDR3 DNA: TGCGCCAGCAGCTTAGCGGGATGGTCCTACAATGAGCAGTTCTTC

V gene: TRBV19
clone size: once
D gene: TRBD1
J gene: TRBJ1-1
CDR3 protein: CASRVQPGQPTEAFF
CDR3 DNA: TGTGCCAGTAGGGTCCAGCCGGGACAGCCCACTGAAGCTTTCTTT

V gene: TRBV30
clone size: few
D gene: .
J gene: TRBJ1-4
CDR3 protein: CAWTRQGGEKLFF
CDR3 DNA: TGTGCCTGGACGCGACAAGGAGGCGAAAAACTGTTTTTT

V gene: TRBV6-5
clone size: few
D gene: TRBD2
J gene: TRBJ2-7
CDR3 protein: CASIAGYEQYF
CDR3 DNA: TGTGCCAGCATAGCGGGCTACGAGCAGTACTTC

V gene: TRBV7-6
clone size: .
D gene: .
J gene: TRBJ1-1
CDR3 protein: CASSSPGGGEGTEAFF
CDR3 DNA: TGTGCCAGCAGCTCTCCCGGGGGGGGCGAAGGAACTGAAGCTTTCTTT

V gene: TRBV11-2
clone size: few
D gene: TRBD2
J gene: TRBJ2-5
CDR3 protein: CASSLGGGTKETQYF
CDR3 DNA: TGTGCCAGCAGCTTAGGGGGAGGGACGAAGGAGACCCAGTACTTC

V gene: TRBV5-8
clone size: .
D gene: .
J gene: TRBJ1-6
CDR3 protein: CASSFYGESYNSPLHF
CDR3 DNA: TGTGCCAGCAGCTTTTATGGGGAGTCCTATAATTCACCCCTCCACTTT

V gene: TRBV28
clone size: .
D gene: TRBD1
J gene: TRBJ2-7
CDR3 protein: CASSLGTGPGEQYF
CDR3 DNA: TGTGCCAGCAGTTTAGGGACAGGCCCCGGCGAGCAGTACTTC

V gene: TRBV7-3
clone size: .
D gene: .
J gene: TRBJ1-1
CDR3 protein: CASSLNAGTEAFF
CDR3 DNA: TGTGCCAGCAGCTTAAATGCGGGAACTGAAGCTTTCTTT

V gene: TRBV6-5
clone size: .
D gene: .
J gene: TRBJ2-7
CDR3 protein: CASSFYDSASYEQYF
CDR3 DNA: TGTGCCAGCAGCTTCTATGACAGCGCCTCCTACGAGCAGTACTTC

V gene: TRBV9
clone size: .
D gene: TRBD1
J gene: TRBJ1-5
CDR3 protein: CASSAGQGASQPQHF
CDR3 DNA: TGTGCCAGCAGCGCGGGACAGGGGGCATCTCAGCCCCAGCATTTT

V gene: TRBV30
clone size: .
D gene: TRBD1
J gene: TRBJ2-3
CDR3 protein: CAWSPGTGTDTQYF
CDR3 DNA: TGTGCCTGGAGCCCAGGGACAGGCACAGATACGCAGTATTTT

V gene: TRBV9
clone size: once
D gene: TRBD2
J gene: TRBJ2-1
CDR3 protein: CASSVDGRRNNEQFF
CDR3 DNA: TGTGCCAGCAGCGTAGACGGGAGGAGGAACAATGAGCAGTTCTTC

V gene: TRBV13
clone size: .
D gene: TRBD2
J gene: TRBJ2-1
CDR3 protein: CASSLPAGGAGEQFF
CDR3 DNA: TGTGCCAGCAGCTTACCGGCCGGGGGGGCCGGTGAGCAGTTCTTC

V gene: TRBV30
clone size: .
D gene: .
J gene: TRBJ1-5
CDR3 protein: CAWSNSNQPQHF
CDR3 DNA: TGTGCCTGGAGCAATAGCAATCAGCCCCAGCATTTT

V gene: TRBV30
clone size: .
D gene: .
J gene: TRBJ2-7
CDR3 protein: CAWSISYEQYF
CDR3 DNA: TGTGCCTGGAGCATCTCCTACGAGCAGTACTTC

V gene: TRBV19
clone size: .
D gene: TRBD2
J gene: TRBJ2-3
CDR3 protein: CASSIAGGPLADTQYF
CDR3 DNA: TGTGCCAGTAGTATAGCGGGGGGGCCTCTCGCGGATACGCAGTATTTT